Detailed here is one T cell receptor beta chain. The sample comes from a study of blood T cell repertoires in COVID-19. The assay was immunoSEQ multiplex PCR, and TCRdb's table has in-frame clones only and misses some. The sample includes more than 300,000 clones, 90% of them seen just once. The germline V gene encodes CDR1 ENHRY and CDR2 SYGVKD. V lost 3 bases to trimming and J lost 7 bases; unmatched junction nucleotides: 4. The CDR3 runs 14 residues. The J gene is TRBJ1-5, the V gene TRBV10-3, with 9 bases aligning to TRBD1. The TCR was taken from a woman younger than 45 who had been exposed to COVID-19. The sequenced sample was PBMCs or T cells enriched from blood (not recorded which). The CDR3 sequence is CAISDTTGGQPQHF. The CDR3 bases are TGTGCCATCAGTGATACGACAGGGGGGCAGCCCCAGCATTTT.